The rows below give T cell receptor beta chains drawn from one sample of a study of response to subunit inactivated influenza vaccine. TCRdb recomputed calls from the RT-PCR reads with MiXCR, one row per CDR3 protein. The data hold hundreds of thousands of distinct CDR3 sequences, with about 11% observed a single time. These same data were also listed under a study on T cells expressing NK-cell markers.

The sequencing here drew on PBMCs from blood, taken on the day of vaccination. The source is a man aged 50 or older who received an inactivated influenza vaccine. Both conserved end residues are part of each CDR3. Not all rows give a size; the values are once, few, many and, for expanded clones, a class.

size: few
V: TRBV24-1
J: TRBJ2-2
CDR3: CATQESGGQNTGELFF

size: .
V: TRBV24-1
J: TRBJ2-1
CDR3: CATSDLLAGGNEQFF

size: few
V: TRBV25-1
J: TRBJ2-7
CDR3: CASSESPTGRHEQYF

size: .
V: TRBV6-5
J: TRBJ1-1
CDR3: CASSYGGWNTEAFF

size: once
V: TRBV7-9
J: TRBJ2-1
CDR3: CASSAPLVVSEQFF

size: .
V: TRBV12-3/TRBV12-4
J: TRBJ2-2
CDR3: CASSGKGASNTGELFF

size: .
V: TRBV2
J: TRBJ2-7
CDR3: CASSRTSSGEQYF

size: few
V: TRBV20-1
J: TRBJ1-1
CDR3: CSAIRNTEAFF

size: many
V: TRBV7-9
J: TRBJ2-5
CDR3: CASSATYGQGSAETQYF

size: .
V: TRBV7-2
J: TRBJ1-6
CDR3: CASSSTQTGSGSPLHF

size: .
V: TRBV12-3/TRBV12-4
J: TRBJ1-5
CDR3: CASSRIGDQPQHF

size: .
V: TRBV24-1
J: TRBJ2-4
CDR3: CATSEGGNIQYF

size: few
V: TRBV24-1
J: TRBJ2-3
CDR3: CATSGLPRGLAGASDTQYF

size: .
V: TRBV6-5
J: TRBJ2-7
CDR3: CASSYSLDRATYEQYF

size: few
V: TRBV15
J: TRBJ2-3
CDR3: CATSRSGGNTQYF

size: few
V: TRBV28
J: TRBJ2-7
CDR3: CASSFTSYEQYF

size: few
V: TRBV5-1
J: TRBJ2-3
CDR3: CASSFEGPGTDTQYF

size: many
V: TRBV7-2
J: TRBJ2-1
CDR3: CASSPNRGFEQFF